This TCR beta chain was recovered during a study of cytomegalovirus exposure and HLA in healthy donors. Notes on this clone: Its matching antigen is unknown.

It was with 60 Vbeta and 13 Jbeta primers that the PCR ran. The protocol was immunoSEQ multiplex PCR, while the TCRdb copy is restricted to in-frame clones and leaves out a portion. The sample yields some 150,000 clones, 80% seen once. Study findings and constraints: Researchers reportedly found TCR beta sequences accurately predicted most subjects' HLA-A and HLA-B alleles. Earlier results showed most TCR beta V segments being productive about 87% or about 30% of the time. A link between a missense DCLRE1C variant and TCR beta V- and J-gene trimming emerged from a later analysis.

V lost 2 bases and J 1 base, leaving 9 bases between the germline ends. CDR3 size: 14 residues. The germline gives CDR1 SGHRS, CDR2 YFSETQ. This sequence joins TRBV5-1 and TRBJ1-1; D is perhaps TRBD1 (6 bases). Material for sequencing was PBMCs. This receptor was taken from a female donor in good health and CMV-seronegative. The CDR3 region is CASSLTGTNTEAFF. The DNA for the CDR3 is TGCGCCAGCAGCTTAACAGGGACGAACACTGAAGCTTTCTTT. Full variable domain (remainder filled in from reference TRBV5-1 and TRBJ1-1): KAGVTQTPRYLIKTRGQQVTLSCSPISGHRSVSWYQQTPGQGLQFLFEYFSETQRNKGNFPGRFSGRQFSNSRSEMNVSTLELGDSALYLCASSLTGTNTEAFFGQGTRLTVV.